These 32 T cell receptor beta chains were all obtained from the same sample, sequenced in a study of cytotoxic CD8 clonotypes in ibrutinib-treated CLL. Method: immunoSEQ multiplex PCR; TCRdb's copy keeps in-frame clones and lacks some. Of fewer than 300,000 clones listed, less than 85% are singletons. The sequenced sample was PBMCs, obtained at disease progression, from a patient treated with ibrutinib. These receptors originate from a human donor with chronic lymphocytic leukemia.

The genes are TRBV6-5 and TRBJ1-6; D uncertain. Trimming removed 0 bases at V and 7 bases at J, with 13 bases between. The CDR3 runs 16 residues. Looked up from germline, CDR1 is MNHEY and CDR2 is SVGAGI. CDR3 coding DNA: TGTGCCAGCAGTTACTCGGTCGGAGTGCTAAATTCACCCCTCCACTTT. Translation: CASSYSVGVLNSPLHF.

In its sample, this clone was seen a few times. The CDR3 DNA sequence: TGTGCCAGCAGCGGGACCTCGAACACTGAAGCTTTCTTT. Translation gives CASSGTSNTEAFF. The V and J genes are TRBV6-1 and TRBJ1-1; D possibly corresponds to TRBD1 (5 bases). Looked up from germline, CDR1 is MNHNS and CDR2 is SASEGT. The germline V and J ends were trimmed by 6 bases and 1 base, with 9 bases remaining between them. CDR3 length equals 13 residues.

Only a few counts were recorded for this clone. In nucleotides, the CDR3 is TGTGCCAGCAGCGGCTGGGGTCGGACAGGGGACTACGAGCAGTACTTC. Its translation is CASSGWGRTGDYEQYF. The chain recombines TRBV7-9 with TRBJ2-7; TRBD1 aligns across 9 bases. This CDR3 is built from 16 residues. Germline values: CDR1 SEHNR, CDR2 FQNEAQ (reference sequence). V gave up 5 bases and J gave up 3 bases; unmatched junction bases: 11.

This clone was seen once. The chain's CDR3 is CASSYSPAEANYGYTF. CDR3 nucleotide sequence: TGTGCCAGCAGTTACTCGCCGGCAGAAGCTAACTATGGCTACACCTTC. The chain recombines TRBV6-5 with TRBJ1-2; no clear D. The CDR3 has 16 residues. V lost 0 bases and J lost 0, with 11 bases in between. Germline lookup yields CDR1 MNHEY and CDR2 SVGAGI.

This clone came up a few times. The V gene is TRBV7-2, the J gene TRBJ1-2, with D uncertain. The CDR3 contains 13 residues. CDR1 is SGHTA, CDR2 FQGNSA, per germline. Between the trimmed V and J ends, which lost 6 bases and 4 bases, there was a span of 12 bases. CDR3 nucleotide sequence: TGTGCCAGCAGATTGCCCCCTGGCTATGGCTACACCTTC. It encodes CASRLPPGYGYTF.

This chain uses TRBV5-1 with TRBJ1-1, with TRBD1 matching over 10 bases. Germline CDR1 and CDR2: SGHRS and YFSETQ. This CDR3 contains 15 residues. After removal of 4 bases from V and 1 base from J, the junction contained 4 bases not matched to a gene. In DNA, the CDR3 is TGCGCCAGCAGCGGCGGGACAGGGGCGAACACTGAAGCTTTCTTT. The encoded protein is CASSGGTGANTEAFF.

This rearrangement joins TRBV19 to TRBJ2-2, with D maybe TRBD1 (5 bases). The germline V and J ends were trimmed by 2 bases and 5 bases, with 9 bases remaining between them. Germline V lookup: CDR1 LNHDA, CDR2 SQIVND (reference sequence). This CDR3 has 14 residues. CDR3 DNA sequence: TGTGCCAGTAGTATACAGGGTTGGACCGGGGAGCTGTTTTTT. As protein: CASSIQGWTGELFF.

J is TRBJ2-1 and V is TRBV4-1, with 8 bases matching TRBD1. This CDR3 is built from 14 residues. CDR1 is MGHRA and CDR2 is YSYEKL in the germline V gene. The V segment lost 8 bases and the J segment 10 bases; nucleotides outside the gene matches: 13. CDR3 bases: TGCGCCAGCGCCGACAGGGGCTATCACACGGAGCAGTTCTTC. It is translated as CASADRGYHTEQFF.

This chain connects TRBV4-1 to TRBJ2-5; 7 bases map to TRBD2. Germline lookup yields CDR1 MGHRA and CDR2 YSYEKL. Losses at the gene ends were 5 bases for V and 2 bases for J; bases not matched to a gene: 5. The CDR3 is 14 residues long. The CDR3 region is CASSETGLQETQYF. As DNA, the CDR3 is TGCGCCAGCAGCGAAACGGGACTACAAGAGACCCAGTACTTC.

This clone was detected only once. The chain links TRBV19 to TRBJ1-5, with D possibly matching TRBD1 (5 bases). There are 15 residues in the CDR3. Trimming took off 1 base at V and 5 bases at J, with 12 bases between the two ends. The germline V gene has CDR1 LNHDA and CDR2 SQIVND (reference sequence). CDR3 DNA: TGTGCCAGTAGTATAGCAAGGGGAAGGTATCAGCCCCAGCATTTT. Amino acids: CASSIARGRYQPQHF.

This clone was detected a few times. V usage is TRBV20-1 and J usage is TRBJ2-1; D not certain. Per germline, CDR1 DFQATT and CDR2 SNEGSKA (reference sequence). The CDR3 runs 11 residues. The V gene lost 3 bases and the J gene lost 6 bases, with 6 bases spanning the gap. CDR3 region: CSASLGNEQFF. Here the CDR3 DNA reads TGCAGTGCTAGTCTAGGCAATGAGCAGTTCTTC.

CDR3 amino acids: CASSRPGQTYGYTF. The CDR3 DNA follows: TGTGCCAGCAGCCGACCGGGACAAACCTATGGCTACACCTTC. The chain is built from TRBV7-2 and TRBJ1-2; D perhaps matches TRBD1 (6 bases). This CDR3 region has 14 residues. Germline CDR1 SGHTA, CDR2 FQGNSA. Trimming took off 5 bases at V and 4 bases at J, with 14 bases between the two ends.

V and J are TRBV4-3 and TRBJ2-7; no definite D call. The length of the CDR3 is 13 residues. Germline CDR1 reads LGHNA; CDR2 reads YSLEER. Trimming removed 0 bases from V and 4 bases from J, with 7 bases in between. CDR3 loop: CASSQDWQYEQYF. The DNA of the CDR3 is TGCGCCAGCAGCCAAGATTGGCAGTACGAGCAGTACTTC.

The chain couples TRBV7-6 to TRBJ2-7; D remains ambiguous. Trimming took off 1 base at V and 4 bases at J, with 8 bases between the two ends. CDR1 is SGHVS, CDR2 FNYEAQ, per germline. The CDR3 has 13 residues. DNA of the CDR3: TGTGCCAGCAGCTTAGATCTTATGTACGAGCAGTACTTC. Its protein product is CASSLDLMYEQYF.

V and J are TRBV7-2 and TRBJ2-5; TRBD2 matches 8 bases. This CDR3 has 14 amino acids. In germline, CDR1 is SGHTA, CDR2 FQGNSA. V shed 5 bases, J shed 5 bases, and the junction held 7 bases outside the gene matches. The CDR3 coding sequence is TGTGCCAGCAGCCCCAGCGGGGGCGGGGAGACCCAGTACTTC. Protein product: CASSPSGGGETQYF.

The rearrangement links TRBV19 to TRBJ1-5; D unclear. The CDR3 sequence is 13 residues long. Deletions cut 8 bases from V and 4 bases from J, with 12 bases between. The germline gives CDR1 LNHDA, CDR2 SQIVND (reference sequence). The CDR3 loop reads CASLGSRNQPQHF. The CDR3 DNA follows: TGTGCCAGTTTAGGGAGCCGGAATCAGCCCCAGCATTTT.

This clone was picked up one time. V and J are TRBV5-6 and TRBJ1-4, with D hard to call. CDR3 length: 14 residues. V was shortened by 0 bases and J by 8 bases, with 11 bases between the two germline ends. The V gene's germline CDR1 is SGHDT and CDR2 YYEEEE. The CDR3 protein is CASSLVDSGEKLFF. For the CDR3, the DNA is TGTGCCAGCAGCTTGGTGGACTCGGGGGAAAAACTGTTTTTT.

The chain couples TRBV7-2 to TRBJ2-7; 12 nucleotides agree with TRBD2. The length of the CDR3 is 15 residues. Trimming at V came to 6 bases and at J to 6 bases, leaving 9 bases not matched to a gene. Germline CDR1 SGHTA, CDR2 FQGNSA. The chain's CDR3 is CASSPTSGSSLEQYF. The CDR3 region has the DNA TGTGCCAGCAGTCCGACTAGCGGGAGTTCACTCGAGCAGTACTTC.

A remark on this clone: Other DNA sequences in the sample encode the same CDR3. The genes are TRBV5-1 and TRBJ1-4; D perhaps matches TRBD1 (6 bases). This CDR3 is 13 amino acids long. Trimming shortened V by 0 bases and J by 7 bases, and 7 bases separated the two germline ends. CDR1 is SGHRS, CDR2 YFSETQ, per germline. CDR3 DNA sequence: TGCGCCAGCAGCTTGGGGGGGCGTGAAAAACTGTTTTTT. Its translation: CASSLGGREKLFF.

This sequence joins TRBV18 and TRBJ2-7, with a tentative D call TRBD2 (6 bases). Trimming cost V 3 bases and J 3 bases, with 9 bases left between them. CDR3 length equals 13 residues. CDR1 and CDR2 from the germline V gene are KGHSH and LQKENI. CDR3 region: CASSPGGVYEQYF. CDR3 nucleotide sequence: TGTGCCAGCTCACCCGGCGGGGTCTACGAGCAGTACTTC.

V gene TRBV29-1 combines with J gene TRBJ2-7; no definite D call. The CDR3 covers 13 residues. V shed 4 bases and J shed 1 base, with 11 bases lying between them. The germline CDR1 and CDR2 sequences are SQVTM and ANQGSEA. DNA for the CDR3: TGCAGCGTTGCTCCCCGCTTTTCCTACGAGCAGTACTTC. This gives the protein CSVAPRFSYEQYF.

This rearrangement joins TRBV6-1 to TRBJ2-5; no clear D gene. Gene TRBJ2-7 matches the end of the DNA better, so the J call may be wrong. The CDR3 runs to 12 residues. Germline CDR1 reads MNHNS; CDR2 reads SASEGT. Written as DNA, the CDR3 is TGTGCCAGCAGTGAAGCTGGGATCGAGCAGTACTTC. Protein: CASSEAGIEQYF.

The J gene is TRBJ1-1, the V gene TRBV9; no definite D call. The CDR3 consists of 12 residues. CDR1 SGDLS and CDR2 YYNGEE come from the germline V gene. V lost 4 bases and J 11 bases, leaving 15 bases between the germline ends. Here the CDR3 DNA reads TGTGCCAGCAGCCCCCTAGGCTTTGGGGCTTTCTTT. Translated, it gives CASSPLGFGAFF.

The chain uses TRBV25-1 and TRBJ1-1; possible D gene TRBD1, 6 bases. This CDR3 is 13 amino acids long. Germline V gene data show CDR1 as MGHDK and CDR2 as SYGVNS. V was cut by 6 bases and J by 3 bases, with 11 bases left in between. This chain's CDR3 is CASRHTGHTEAFF. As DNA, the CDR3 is TGTGCCAGCAGGCATACAGGGCACACTGAAGCTTTCTTT.

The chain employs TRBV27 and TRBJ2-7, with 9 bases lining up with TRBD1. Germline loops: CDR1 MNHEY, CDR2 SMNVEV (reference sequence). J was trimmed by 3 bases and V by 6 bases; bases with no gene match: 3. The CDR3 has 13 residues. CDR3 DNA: TGTGCCAGCAGCCCGGACAGGGGCTACGAGCAGTACTTC. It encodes CASSPDRGYEQYF.

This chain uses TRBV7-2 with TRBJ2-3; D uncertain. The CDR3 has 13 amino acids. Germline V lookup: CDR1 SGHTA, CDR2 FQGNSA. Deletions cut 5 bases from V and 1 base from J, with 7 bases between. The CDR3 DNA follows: TGTGCCAGCAGCGGTGACGGCACAGATACGCAGTATTTT. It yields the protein CASSGDGTDTQYF.

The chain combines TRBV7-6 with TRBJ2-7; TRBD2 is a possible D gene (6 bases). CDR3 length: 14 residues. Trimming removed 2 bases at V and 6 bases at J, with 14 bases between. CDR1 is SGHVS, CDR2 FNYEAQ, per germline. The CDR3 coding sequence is TGTGCCAGCAGCTTAAACAGCCGGCGGGGCGAGCAGTACTTC. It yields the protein CASSLNSRRGEQYF.

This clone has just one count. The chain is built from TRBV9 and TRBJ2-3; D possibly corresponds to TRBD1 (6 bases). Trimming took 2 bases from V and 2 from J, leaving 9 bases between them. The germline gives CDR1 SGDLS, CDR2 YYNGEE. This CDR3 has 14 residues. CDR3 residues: CASSVYRDTDTQYF. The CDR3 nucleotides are TGTGCCAGCAGCGTTTACAGGGACACAGATACGCAGTATTTT.

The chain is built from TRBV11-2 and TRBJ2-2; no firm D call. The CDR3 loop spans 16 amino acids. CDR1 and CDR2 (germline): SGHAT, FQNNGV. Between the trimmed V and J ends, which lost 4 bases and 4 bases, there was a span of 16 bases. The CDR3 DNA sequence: TGTGCCAGCAGCTCACTAAGGCTTTGGAGCACCGGGGAGCTGTTTTTT. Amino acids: CASSSLRLWSTGELFF.

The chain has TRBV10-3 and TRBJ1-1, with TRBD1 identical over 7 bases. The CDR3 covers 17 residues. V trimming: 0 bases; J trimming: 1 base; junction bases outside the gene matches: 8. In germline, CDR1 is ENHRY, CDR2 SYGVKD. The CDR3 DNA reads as TGTGCCATCAGTGAGTCGTCAGGGGGGGTCCCGAACACTGAAGCTTTCTTT. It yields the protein CAISESSGGVPNTEAFF.

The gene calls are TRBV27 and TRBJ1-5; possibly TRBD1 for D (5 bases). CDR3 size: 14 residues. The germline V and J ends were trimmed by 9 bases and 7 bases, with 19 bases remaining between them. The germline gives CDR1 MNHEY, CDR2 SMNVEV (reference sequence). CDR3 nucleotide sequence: TGTGCCAGGCCCCTTCAGGGAACGGGACAGCCCCAGCATTTT. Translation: CARPLQGTGQPQHF.

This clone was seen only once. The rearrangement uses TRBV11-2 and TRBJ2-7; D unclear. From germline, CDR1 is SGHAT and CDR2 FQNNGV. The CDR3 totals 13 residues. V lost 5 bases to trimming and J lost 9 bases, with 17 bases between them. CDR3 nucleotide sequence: TGTGCCAGCAGCCCCCCGCCCGACGACCCGCAGTACTTC. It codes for CASSPPPDDPQYF.